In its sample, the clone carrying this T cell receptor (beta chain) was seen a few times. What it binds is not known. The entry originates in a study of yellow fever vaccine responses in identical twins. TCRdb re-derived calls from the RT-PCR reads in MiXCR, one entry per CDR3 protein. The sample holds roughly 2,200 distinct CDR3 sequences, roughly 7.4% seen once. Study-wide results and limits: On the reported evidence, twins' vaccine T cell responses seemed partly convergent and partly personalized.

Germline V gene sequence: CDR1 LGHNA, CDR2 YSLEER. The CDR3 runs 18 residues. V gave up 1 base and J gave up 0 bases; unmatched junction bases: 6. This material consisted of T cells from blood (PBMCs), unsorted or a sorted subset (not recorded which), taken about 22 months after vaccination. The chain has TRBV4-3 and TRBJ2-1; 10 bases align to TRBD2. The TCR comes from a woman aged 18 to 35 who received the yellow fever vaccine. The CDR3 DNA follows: TGCGCCAGCAGCCAAGCAGGAAGCGGGGGGGGCTCCTACAATGAGCAGTTCTTC. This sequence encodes CASSQAGSGGGSYNEQFF.